A selection of T cell receptor beta chains follows, all from one sample in a study of blood T cells in healthy people across ages. TCRdb re-derived calls from the 5' RACE reads in MiXCR, one entry per CDR3 protein. The table includes 800,000 or so distinct CDR3 sequences, just under 25% detected once. These data also formed part of another study, on T cells of mothers and their children.

Sequenced material: blood. These receptors all come from a boy between 10 and 17 years old in good health. Both conserved end residues are part of each CDR3. The D gene is left open where the match is weak. Part of the rows lack a size; the others show once, few, many or a class for expanded clones.

J,D,size,V,CDR3,DNA
TRBJ2-7,TRBD2,NA,TRBV11-2,CASSSTSGGHEQYF,TGTGCCAGCAGTTCGACTAGCGGGGGCCACGAGCAGTACTTC
TRBJ2-5,TRBD2,NA,TRBV7-2,CASRSGSGRETQYF,TGTGCCAGCAGGAGTGGTAGCGGGAGAGAGACCCAGTACTTC
TRBJ2-4,NA,NA,TRBV28,CASSGTGPLAKNIQYF,TGTGCCAGCAGTGGAACAGGGCCCCTAGCCAAAAACATTCAGTACTTC
TRBJ2-5,TRBD1,few,TRBV29-1,CSVGTGIQETQYF,TGCAGCGTCGGGACAGGAATACAAGAGACCCAGTACTTC
TRBJ1-2,NA,few,TRBV29-1,CGVEPTYTF,TGCGGCGTTGAACCGACCTACACCTTC
TRBJ2-7,NA,few,TRBV7-7,CASSLYPRHEQYF,TGTGCTAGCAGCTTATATCCCCGTCACGAGCAGTACTTC
TRBJ2-5,NA,NA,TRBV12-3/TRBV12-4,CASSLRWETQYF,TGTGCCAGCAGCCTTAGATGGGAGACCCAGTACTTC
TRBJ1-5,TRBD1,few,TRBV6-1,CASSQGPGTGGGQPQHF,TGTGCCAGCAGTCAAGGGCCCGGGACAGGGGGCGGACAGCCCCAGCATTTT
TRBJ2-7,TRBD2,NA,TRBV20-1,CSARVAGLYEQYF,TGCAGTGCTAGAGTAGCGGGATTATACGAGCAGTACTTC
TRBJ1-5,TRBD1,NA,TRBV12-3/TRBV12-4,CASSPGAGGGNQPQHF,TGTGCTAGCAGTCCAGGGGCAGGGGGCGGCAATCAGCCCCAGCATTTT
TRBJ2-1,NA,few,TRBV2,CASSGTVPNEQFF,TGTGCCAGCAGTGGGACAGTTCCCAATGAGCAGTTCTTC
TRBJ2-7,NA,NA,TRBV7-2,CASSLGRGRVGYEQYF,TGTGCCAGCAGCTTAGGCCGAGGGAGAGTGGGATACGAGCAGTACTTC
TRBJ2-7,TRBD1,few,TRBV28,CAGSFSLTFGTEYSYEQYF,TGTGCCGGCAGTTTTAGCCTTACGTTCGGGACAGAATACTCCTACGAGCAGTACTTC
TRBJ2-2,NA,NA,TRBV12-3/TRBV12-4,CASTHYRTQNTGELFF,TGTGCCAGCACCCATTATAGGACACAGAACACCGGGGAGCTGTTTTTT
TRBJ2-7,TRBD2,few,TRBV5-1,CASSFTTSGYEQYF,TGCGCCAGCAGCTTCACAACTAGCGGCTACGAGCAGTACTTC
TRBJ1-5,NA,NA,TRBV7-9,CASSPKGQPQHF,TGTGCCAGCAGCCCCAAGGGTCAGCCCCAGCATTTT
TRBJ2-1,NA,few,TRBV27,CASSFQSAPQFF,TGTGCCAGCAGTTTCCAATCAGCCCCACAGTTCTTC